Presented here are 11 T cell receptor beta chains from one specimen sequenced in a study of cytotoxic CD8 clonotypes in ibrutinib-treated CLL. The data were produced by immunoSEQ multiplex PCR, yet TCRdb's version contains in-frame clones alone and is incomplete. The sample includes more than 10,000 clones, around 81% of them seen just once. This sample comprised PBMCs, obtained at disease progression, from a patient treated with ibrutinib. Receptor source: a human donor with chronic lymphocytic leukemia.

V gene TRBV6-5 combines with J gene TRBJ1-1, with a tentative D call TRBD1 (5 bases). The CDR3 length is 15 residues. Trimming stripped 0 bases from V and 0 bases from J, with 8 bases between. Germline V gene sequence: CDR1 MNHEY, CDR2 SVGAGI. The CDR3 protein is CASSYSPGLNTEAFF. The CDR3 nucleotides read TGTGCCAGCAGTTACTCTCCAGGGTTGAACACTGAAGCTTTCTTT.

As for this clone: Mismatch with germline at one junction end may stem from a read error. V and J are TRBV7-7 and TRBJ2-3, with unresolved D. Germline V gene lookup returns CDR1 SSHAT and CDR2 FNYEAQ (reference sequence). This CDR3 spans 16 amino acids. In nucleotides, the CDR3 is TGTGCTAGCAGCTTATCAGCCCCAGGCGGCGCAGATACGCAGTATTTT. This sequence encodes CASSLSAPGGADTQYF.

CDR3 in amino acids: CASSPGGQLNTEAFF. The CDR3 DNA sequence: TGTGCCAGTAGTCCGGGGGGACAGCTGAACACTGAAGCTTTCTTT. V usage is TRBV19 and J usage is TRBJ1-1; 7 nucleotides align to TRBD1. Looked up from germline, CDR1 is LNHDA and CDR2 is SQIVND (reference sequence). V trimming: 5 bases; J trimming: 0 bases; junction bases outside the gene matches: 6. CDR3 length: 15 residues.

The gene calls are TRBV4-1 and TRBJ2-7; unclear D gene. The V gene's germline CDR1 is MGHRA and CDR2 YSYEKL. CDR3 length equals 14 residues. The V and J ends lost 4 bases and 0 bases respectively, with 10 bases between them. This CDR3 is CASSPDEISYEQYF. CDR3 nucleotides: TGCGCCAGCAGCCCGGACGAGATCTCCTACGAGCAGTACTTC.

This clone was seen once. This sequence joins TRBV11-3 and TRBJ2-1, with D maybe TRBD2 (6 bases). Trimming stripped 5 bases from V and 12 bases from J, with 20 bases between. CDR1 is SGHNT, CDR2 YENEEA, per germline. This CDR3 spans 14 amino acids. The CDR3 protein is CASSPGGAKPRQFF. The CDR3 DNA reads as TGTGCCAGCAGCCCCGGAGGGGCCAAACCCCGGCAGTTCTTC.

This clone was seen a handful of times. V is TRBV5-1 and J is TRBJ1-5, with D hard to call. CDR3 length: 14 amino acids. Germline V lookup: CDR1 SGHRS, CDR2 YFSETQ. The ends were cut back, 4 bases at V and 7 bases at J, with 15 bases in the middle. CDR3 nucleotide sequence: TGCGCCAGCAGCCCGGAAGGTATCGGGCAGCCCCAGCATTTT. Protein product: CASSPEGIGQPQHF.

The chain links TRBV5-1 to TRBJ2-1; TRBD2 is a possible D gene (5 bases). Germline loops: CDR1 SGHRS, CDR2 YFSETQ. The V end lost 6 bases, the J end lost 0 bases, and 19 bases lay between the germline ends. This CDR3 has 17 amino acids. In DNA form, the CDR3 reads TGCGCCAGCACTCCATCCGGACGGAGGAGCTCCTACAATGAGCAGTTCTTC. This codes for CASTPSGRRSSYNEQFF. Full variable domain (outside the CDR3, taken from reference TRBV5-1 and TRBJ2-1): KAGVTQTPRYLIKTRGQQVTLSCSPISGHRSVSWYQQTPGQGLQFLFEYFSETQRNKGNFPGRFSGRQFSNSRSEMNVSTLELGDSALYLCASTPSGRRSSYNEQFFGPGTRLTVL.

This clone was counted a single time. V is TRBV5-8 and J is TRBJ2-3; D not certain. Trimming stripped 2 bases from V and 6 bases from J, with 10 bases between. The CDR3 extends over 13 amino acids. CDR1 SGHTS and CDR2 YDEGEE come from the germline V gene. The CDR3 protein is CASSLRFEDTQYF. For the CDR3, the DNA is TGTGCCAGCAGCTTACGGTTTGAGGATACGCAGTATTTT.

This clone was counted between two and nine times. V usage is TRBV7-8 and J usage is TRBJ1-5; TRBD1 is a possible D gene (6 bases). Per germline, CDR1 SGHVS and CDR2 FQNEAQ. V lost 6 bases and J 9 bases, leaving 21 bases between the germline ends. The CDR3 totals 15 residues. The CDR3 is CASRHTGSPYRPQHF. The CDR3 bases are TGTGCCAGCAGACACACAGGGTCGCCTTACCGGCCCCAGCATTTT.

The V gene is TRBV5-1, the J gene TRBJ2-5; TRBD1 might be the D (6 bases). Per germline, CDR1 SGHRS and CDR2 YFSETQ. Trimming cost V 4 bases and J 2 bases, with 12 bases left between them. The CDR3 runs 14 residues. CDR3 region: CASSPGQRQETQYF. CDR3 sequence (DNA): TGCGCCAGCAGCCCAGGACAGCGACAAGAGACCCAGTACTTC.

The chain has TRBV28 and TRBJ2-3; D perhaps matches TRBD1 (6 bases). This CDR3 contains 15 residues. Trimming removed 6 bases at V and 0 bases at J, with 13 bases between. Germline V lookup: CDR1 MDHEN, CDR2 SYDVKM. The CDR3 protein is CASSRDTPSTDTQYF. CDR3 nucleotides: TGTGCCAGCAGCCGGGACACGCCTAGCACAGATACGCAGTATTTT.